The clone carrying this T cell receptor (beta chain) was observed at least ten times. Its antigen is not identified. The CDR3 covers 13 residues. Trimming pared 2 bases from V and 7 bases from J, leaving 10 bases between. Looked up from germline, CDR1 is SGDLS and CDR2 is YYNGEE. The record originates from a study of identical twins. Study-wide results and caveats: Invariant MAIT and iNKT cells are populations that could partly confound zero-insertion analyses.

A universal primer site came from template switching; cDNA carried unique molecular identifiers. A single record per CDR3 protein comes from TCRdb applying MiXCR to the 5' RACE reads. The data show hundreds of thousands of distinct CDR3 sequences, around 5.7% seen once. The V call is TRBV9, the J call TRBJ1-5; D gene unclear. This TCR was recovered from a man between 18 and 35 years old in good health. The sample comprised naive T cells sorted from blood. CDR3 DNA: TGTGCCAGCAGCGTGAACATTGACCAGCCCCAGCATTTT. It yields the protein CASSVNIDQPQHF.